This is a list of T cell receptor beta chains from one sample in a study of T cell responses to AZD1222 COVID-19 vaccine. The protocol was immunoSEQ multiplex PCR, while the TCRdb copy is restricted to in-frame clones and leaves out a portion. Of some 130,000 clones in the sample, approximately 90% were seen once. Sequenced material: peripheral blood, taken on day 0 of AZD1222 vaccination. The receptor source for this set is an adult in good health. The CDR3 runs from the conserved cysteine through the conserved F or W. A D gene is named only where the DNA matches it firmly. A row's size may be missing; if present it is once, few, many or a size class.

.,TRBV7-2,.,TRBJ1-4,CASSFTINEKLFF,TGTGCCAGCAGCTTCACGATTAATGAAAAACTGTTTTTT
.,TRBV4-1,.,TRBJ1-5,CASSQESPASRHQPQHF,TGCGCCAGCAGCCAAGAATCACCGGCATCCCGACATCAGCCCCAGCATTTT
TRBD1,TRBV30,.,TRBJ1-1,CAWSGDRGRGTEAFF,TGTGCCTGGAGTGGGGACAGGGGGCGAGGAACTGAAGCTTTCTTT
.,TRBV15,once,TRBJ1-3,CATSREGAGNTIYF,TGTGCCACCAGCAGAGAGGGGGCTGGAAACACCATATATTTT
.,TRBV7-2,.,TRBJ2-1,CASSLQLGLRGEQFF,TGTGCCAGCAGCTTACAATTGGGACTCCGCGGCGAGCAGTTCTTC
.,TRBV3-1/TRBV3-2,.,TRBJ1-1,CASSLAGRNTEAFF,TGTGCCAGCAGCCTGGCGGGGCGGAACACTGAAGCTTTCTTT
.,TRBV5-5,.,TRBJ1-1,CASSGGTGRNTEAFF,TGTGCCAGCAGCGGGGGCACAGGCCGGAACACTGAAGCTTTCTTT
.,TRBV20-1,.,TRBJ1-5,CSASSLYSNQPQHF,TGCAGTGCTAGTAGTCTTTATAGCAATCAGCCCCAGCATTTT
TRBD1,TRBV5-1,.,TRBJ1-2,CASSLLTGGASGYTF,TGCGCCAGCAGCTTGCTTACAGGGGGCGCGTCCGGCTACACCTTC
TRBD2,TRBV6-4,.,TRBJ2-1,CASSVAGGRNEQFF,TGTGCCAGCAGTGTGGCGGGAGGGCGGAATGAGCAGTTCTTC
TRBD2,TRBV14,.,TRBJ2-5,CASSITAGDLETQYF,TGTGCCAGCAGTATAACGGCGGGAGATTTGGAGACCCAGTACTTC
TRBD2,TRBV4-1,.,TRBJ2-1,CASSQGTIPSGLYNEQFF,TGCGCCAGCAGCCAAGGTACCATCCCTAGCGGGCTCTACAATGAGCAGTTCTTC
.,TRBV21-1,.,TRBJ1-5,CASSKRLTVNQPQHF,TGTGCCAGCAGCAAAAGGCTCACGGTGAATCAGCCCCAGCATTTT
.,TRBV30,.,TRBJ1-4,CAWTRQNEKLFF,TGTGCCTGGACGAGGCAGAATGAAAAACTGTTTTTT
.,TRBV13,.,TRBJ1-5,CASSRGGDQPQHF,TGTGCCAGCAGCCGAGGAGGGGACCAGCCCCAGCATTTT
TRBD1,TRBV7-2,.,TRBJ2-5,CASSQNVPGQGGETQYF,TGTGCCAGCAGCCAGAATGTACCGGGACAGGGAGGAGAGACCCAGTACTTC
TRBD2,TRBV19,.,TRBJ2-7,CASSRLAGFPEQYF,TGTGCCAGTAGTCGACTAGCGGGATTCCCCGAGCAGTACTTC
TRBD2,TRBV6-5,.,TRBJ2-2,CASSYSTSGSRELFF,TGTGCCAGCAGTTACTCGACTAGCGGGTCGAGGGAGCTGTTTTTT
.,TRBV10-3,.,TRBJ2-7,CAISVGDGTYEQYF,TGTGCCATCAGTGTCGGGGATGGTACCTACGAGCAGTACTTC
TRBD1,TRBV6-5,.,TRBJ2-7,CASSYGTASYEQYF,TGTGCCAGCAGTTATGGGACAGCCTCCTACGAGCAGTACTTC
.,TRBV2,once,TRBJ1-4,CATSLGGTNEKLFF,TGTGCCACTTCCTTAGGGGGTACTAATGAAAAACTGTTTTTT
TRBD1,TRBV29-1,.,TRBJ2-1,CSVWTGRADNEQFF,TGCAGCGTTTGGACAGGGCGGGCAGACAATGAGCAGTTCTTC
.,TRBV4-3,.,TRBJ1-6,CASSQVGARSPLHF,TGCGCCAGCAGCCAAGTGGGGGCGCGTTCACCCCTCCACTTT
TRBD2,TRBV5-4,.,TRBJ2-5,CASSLAGAETQYF,TGTGCCAGCAGCCTAGCGGGAGCGGAGACCCAGTACTTC
TRBD1,TRBV19,once,TRBJ1-2,CASSQIPGQGTYTF,TGTGCCAGTAGCCAAATCCCGGGACAGGGAACCTACACCTTC
.,TRBV12-3/TRBV12-4,.,TRBJ1-2,CASRTNYGYTF,TGTGCCAGCAGGACTAACTATGGCTACACCTTC
.,TRBV7-9,.,TRBJ1-6,CASTGRRSYNSPLHF,TGTGCCAGTACAGGGCGAAGGTCCTATAATTCACCCCTCCACTTT
.,TRBV4-3,few,TRBJ1-3,CASSQAGGSGNTIYF,TGCGCCAGCAGCCAAGCCGGGGGCTCTGGAAACACCATATATTTT
.,TRBV2,once,TRBJ2-3,CASRATGFSDTQYF,TGTGCCAGCAGGGCTACAGGGTTCTCAGATACGCAGTATTTT
TRBD1,TRBV7-9,.,TRBJ2-7,CASSLVGQGNEQYF,TGTGCCAGCAGCTTAGTGGGACAGGGAAACGAGCAGTACTTC
TRBD2,TRBV4-2,few,TRBJ2-5,CASSQGSGRLEETQYF,TGTGCCAGCAGCCAAGGTAGCGGGAGGCTAGAAGAGACCCAGTACTTC
TRBD2,TRBV4-3,.,TRBJ2-3,CASSQAPGGYTDTQYF,TGCGCCAGCAGCCAAGCCCCGGGAGGATACACAGATACGCAGTATTTT
.,TRBV4-2,.,TRBJ2-1,CASSQDFSNEQFF,TGTGCCAGCAGCCAAGATTTCTCGAATGAGCAGTTCTTC
.,TRBV9,.,TRBJ1-2,CASSAGTGYGYTF,TGTGCCAGCAGCGCAGGGACGGGCTATGGCTACACCTTC
.,TRBV7-2,.,TRBJ1-1,CASSFLASEAFF,TGTGCCAGCAGCTTCCTAGCCTCTGAAGCTTTCTTT
.,TRBV15,.,TRBJ1-2,CATSRPGINYGYTF,TGTGCCACCAGCCGCCCGGGGATTAACTATGGCTACACCTTC
.,TRBV19,.,TRBJ2-7,CASSIRGGQPPYEQYF,TGTGCCAGTAGTATAAGAGGAGGGCAGCCTCCCTACGAGCAGTACTTC
.,TRBV25-1,.,TRBJ2-2,CASSPLRTGASGELFF,TGTGCCAGCAGTCCCCTCCGAACGGGAGCGTCCGGGGAGCTGTTTTTT
.,TRBV11-3,.,TRBJ2-2,CASSLARNTGELFF,TGTGCCAGCAGCTTAGCCAGGAACACCGGGGAGCTGTTTTTT